The source of this T cell receptor (beta chain) is a study of blood T cell repertoires in COVID-19. Overall study: The United States, Italy and Spain supplied acute and convalescent COVID-19 samples.

Allocation to cohorts depended on clinical history reported by the participants. All recovered Cohort 3 donors got two negative PCRs, got clearance, or saw symptom resolution. This CDR3 contains 15 residues. Germline-derived CDR1 and CDR2 are SQVTM and ANQGSEA. V was cut by 6 bases and J by 3 bases, with 21 bases left in between. In the authors' methods: Estimated nucleated cell counts came from reference gene primer amplification. Sequencing used immunoSEQ multiplex PCR; TCRdb keeps in-frame clones, though not all of them. The DNA was the basis for D and trimming; V, J and clone size are from that table. The sample shows about 370,000 clones, 80% to 90% of them seen only once.

J is TRBJ2-7 and V is TRBV29-1, with TRBD2 as a possible D gene (5 bases). Sequenced input: PBMCs or T cells enriched from blood (not recorded which). The sequence derives from a man between 18 and 35 years old who had recovered from COVID-19. Here the CDR3 reads CSVTGEGLPHYEQYF. CDR3 coding DNA: TGCAGCGTCACGGGCGAGGGCCTCCCCCACTACGAGCAGTACTTC.